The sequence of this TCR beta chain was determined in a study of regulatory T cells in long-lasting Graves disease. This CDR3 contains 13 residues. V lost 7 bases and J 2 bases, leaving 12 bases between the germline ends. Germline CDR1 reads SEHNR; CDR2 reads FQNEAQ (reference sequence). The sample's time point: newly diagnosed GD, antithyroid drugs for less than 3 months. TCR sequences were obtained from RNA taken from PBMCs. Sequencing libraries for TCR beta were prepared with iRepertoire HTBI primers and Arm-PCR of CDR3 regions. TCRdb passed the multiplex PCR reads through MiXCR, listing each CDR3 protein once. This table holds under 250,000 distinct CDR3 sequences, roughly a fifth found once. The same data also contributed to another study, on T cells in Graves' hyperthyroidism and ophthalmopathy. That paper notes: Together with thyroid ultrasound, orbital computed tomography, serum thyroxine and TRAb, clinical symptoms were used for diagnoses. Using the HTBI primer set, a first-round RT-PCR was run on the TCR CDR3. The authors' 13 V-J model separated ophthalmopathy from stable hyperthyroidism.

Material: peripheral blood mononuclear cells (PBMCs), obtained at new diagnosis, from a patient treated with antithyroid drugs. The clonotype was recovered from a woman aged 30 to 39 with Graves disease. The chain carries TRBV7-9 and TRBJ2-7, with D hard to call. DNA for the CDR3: TGTGCCAGCATACATCTAGGTACCTACGAGCAGTACTTC. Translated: CASIHLGTYEQYF.